The rows below give T cell receptor beta chains drawn from one sample of a study of tumor and adjacent non-tumor tissue in lung cancer. TCRdb independently ran MiXCR on the multiplex PCR reads; one entry per CDR3 protein. The sample includes approximately 79,000 distinct CDR3 sequences, around 57% seen only once; the top ten take about 15%. Sequencing used lung tumor tissue. The receptor set was obtained from a man between 65 and 85 years old with non-small cell lung cancer. CDR3s include the opening cysteine and the closing phenylalanine or tryptophan. The order of the fields is J gene, clone size, D gene, V gene, CDR3 protein, CDR3 DNA. D genes are given only for firm matches. The size field is filled for only some rows; it gives once, few, many or a size class.

TRBJ2-2 | few | NA | TRBV20-1 | CSARARVAGELFF | TGCAGTGCTAGAGCTCGGGTTGCCGGGGAGCTGTTTTTT
TRBJ2-7 | once | NA | TRBV11-1 | CASSLWGCFDEQYF | TGTGCCAGCAGCTTATGGGGGTGCTTCGACGAACAGTACTTC
TRBJ2-7 | NA | NA | TRBV20-1 | CSARKPGPPPSRALYEQYF | TGCAGTGCTAGAAAACCGGGACCCCCCCCTAGTAGGGCCCTCTACGAGCAGTACTTC
TRBJ2-5 | many | TRBD2 | TRBV5-5 | CASSWIAGGGETQYF | TGTGCCAGCAGCTGGATAGCGGGGGGGGGAGAGACCCAGTACTTC
TRBJ2-3 | medium-sized | NA | TRBV11-3 | CASSLGGSTDTQYF | TGTGCCAGCAGCTTAGGAGGTAGCACAGATACGCAGTATTTT
TRBJ2-7 | many | NA | TRBV6-5 | CASRRGDVYEQYF | TGTGCCAGCAGAAGGGGAGATGTCTACGAGCAGTACTTC
TRBJ2-1 | many | TRBD2 | TRBV6-6 | CASSYSSGGGMWDEQFF | TGTGCCAGCAGTTACTCGAGCGGGGGAGGAATGTGGGATGAGCAGTTCTTC
TRBJ1-4 | NA | NA | TRBV5-1 | CASSFNEKLFF | TGCGCCAGCAGCTTTAATGAAAAACTGTTTTTT
TRBJ2-1 | NA | NA | TRBV11-3 | CASSSEGDEQSF | TGTGCCAGCAGCTCCGAGGGTGATGAGCAGTCCTTC
TRBJ2-4 | many | NA | TRBV28 | CASSFQQWAKNIQYF | TGTGCCAGCAGTTTTCAGCAGTGGGCCAAAAACATTCAGTACTTC
TRBJ2-3 | NA | NA | TRBV11-2 | CASSWCALSTDTQYF | TGTGCCAGCAGCTGGTGCGCCCTCAGTACAGATACACAGTATTTT
TRBJ2-3 | NA | TRBD2 | TRBV20-1 | CSATNPGTSPNTQYF | TGCAGCGCTACCAACCCCGGGACTAGCCCAAATACGCAGTATTTT
TRBJ1-1 | NA | TRBD1 | TRBV5-4 | CVSSLGAGGPRTEAFF | TGTGTCAGCAGCTTGGGGGCAGGGGGCCCACGCACTGAAGCTTTCTTT
TRBJ2-1 | many | NA | TRBV11-2 | CASSPWGGLYNEQFF | TGTGCCAGCAGCCCCTGGGGCGGACTCTACAATGAGCAGTTCTTC
TRBJ2-3 | NA | TRBD2 | TRBV20-1 | CSATRTSGAYADTQYF | TGCAGTGCTACCCGGACTAGCGGGGCCTATGCAGATACGCAGTATTTT
TRBJ2-2 | many | NA | TRBV10-1 | CASSEIPDTGELFF | TGCGCCAGCAGTGAGATTCCTGACACCGGGGAGCTGTTTTTT